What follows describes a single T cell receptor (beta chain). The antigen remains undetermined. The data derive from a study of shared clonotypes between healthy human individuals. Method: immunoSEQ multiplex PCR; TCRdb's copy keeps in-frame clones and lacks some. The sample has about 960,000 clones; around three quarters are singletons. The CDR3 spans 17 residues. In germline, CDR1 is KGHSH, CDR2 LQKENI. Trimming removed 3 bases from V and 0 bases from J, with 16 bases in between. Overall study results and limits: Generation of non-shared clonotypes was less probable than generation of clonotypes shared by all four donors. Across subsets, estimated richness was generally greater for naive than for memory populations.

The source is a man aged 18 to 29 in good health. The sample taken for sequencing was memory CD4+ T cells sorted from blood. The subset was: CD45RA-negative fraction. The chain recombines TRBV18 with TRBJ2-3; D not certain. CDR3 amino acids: CASSPSIGVISTDTQYF. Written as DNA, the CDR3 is TGTGCCAGCTCACCTTCGATAGGCGTAATTAGCACAGATACGCAGTATTTT. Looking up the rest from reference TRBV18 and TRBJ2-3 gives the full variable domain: NAGVMQNPRHLVRRRGQEARLRCSPMKGHSHVYWYRQLPEEGLKFMVYLQKENIIDESGMPKERFSAEFPKEGPSILRIQQVVRGDSAAYFCASSPSIGVISTDTQYFGPGTRLTVL.